Given below is one T cell receptor (beta chain) in context. Only in-frame clones appear in the TCRdb table, and some are missing; sequencing was by immunoSEQ multiplex PCR. The sample holds 1,500 to 2,000 clones, roughly 80% seen once. The data derive from a study of sequential checkpoint blockade in melanoma. Study-wide background: Arm A got nivolumab then ipilimumab; arm B the reverse, 1:1. After both sequences, patients received maintenance nivolumab.

Treatment denoted: randomized to nivolumab then ipilimumab (arm A) or the reverse (arm B). Patients had received no earlier DNA-damaging chemotherapy. Live CD3+CD8+ CD19− CD56− cells were sorted from PBMCs. V lost 1 base, J lost 1 base, and 4 bases stayed unmatched. This CDR3 contains 15 residues. The germline CDR1 and CDR2 sequences are SGHTA and FQGNSA. The rearrangement links TRBV7-2 to TRBJ2-7, with 7 bases identical to TRBD2. This specimen was CD8+ T cells sorted from blood (inferred from file names), taken from a patient given nivolumab and ipilimumab in sequence. The receptor comes from a human donor with melanoma. CDR3 loop: CASSLGGGISYEQYF. The DNA of the CDR3 is TGTGCCAGCAGCTTAGGGGGGGGGATATCCTACGAGCAGTACTTC.